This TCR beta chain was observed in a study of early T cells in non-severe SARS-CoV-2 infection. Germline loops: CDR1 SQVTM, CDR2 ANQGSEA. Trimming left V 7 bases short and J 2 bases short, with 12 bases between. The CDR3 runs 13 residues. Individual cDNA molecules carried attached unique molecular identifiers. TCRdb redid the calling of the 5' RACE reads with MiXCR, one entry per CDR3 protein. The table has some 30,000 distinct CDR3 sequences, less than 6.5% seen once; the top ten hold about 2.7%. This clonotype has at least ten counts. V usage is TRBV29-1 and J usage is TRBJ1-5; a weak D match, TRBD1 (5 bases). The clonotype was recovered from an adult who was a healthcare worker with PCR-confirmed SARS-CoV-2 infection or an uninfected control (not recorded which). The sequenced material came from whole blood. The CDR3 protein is CSGDSNGNQPQHF. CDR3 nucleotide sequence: TGCAGCGGTGACAGTAATGGCAATCAGCCCCAGCATTTT.